Presented here are 23 T cell receptor beta chains from one specimen sequenced in a study of CD8+ T cells in alopecia areata. Sequencing used cDNA as its template, made by extracting RNA and reverse transcribing it. Profiling relied on immunoSEQ multiplex PCR, and the TCRdb table lists in-frame clones only, not all of them. The data contain 150,000 or so clones, more than 85% of them singletons. Documented treatment: oral pan-JAK inhibitor, 5-10 mg twice daily. The sample in question was CD8+ T cells sorted from blood, obtained at week 4, from a patient treated with tofacitinib. These receptors all come from a human donor with alopecia areata.

This clone showed up just once. This sequence joins TRBV2 and TRBJ2-3; D uncertain. Germline lookup yields CDR1 SNHLY and CDR2 FYNNEI. V dropped 1 base and J dropped 0 bases, with 2 bases sitting between them. The CDR3 extends over 13 amino acids. DNA for the CDR3: TGTGCCAGCAGTGAAGAGAGCACAGATACGCAGTATTTT. It codes for CASSEESTDTQYF.

This chain connects TRBV27 to TRBJ1-4; a possible D gene is TRBD1 (6 bases). The CDR3 has 14 amino acids. Germline V gene lookup returns CDR1 MNHEY and CDR2 SMNVEV (reference sequence). The V end was cut by 3 bases, the J end by 5 bases, with 10 bases between. This CDR3 is CASSFYQGNEKLFF. For the CDR3, the DNA is TGTGCCAGCAGTTTTTACCAGGGGAATGAAAAACTGTTTTTT. Filled out from reference TRBV27 and TRBJ1-4, the complete variable domain reads EAQVTQNPRYLITVTGKKLTVTCSQNMNHEYMSWYRQDPGLGLRQIYYSMNVEVTDKGDVPEGYKVSRKEKRNFPLILESPSPNQTSLYFCASSFYQGNEKLFFGSGTQLSVL.

The rearrangement uses TRBV18 and TRBJ2-7; D call uncertain. CDR1 KGHSH and CDR2 LQKENI come from the germline V gene. This CDR3 region has 13 residues. Trimming cost V 8 bases and J 4 bases, with 15 bases left between them. The CDR3 is CASLSDDMYEQYF. The CDR3 DNA follows: TGTGCCAGCCTCTCGGACGACATGTACGAGCAGTACTTC.

The chain links TRBV4-1 to TRBJ2-1, with D perhaps TRBD2 (6 bases). Germline V CDR1 and CDR2: MGHRA, YSYEKL. This CDR3 comprises 15 residues. The germline V and J ends were trimmed by 1 base and 6 bases, with 13 bases remaining between them. In DNA, the CDR3 is TGCGCCAGCAGCCAAGGACTAGTCTCTGGCAATGAGCAGTTCTTC. Protein sequence: CASSQGLVSGNEQFF.

As DNA, the CDR3 is TGCGCCAGCGGTCCCCTGTCCGGGGAGCTGTTTTTT. Amino acid sequence: CASGPLSGELFF. The V call is TRBV5-1, the J call TRBJ2-2; D gene uncertain. The CDR3 has 12 residues. Germline-derived CDR1 and CDR2 are SGHRS and YFSETQ. Between the trimmed V and J ends, which lost 7 bases and 6 bases, there was a span of 10 bases.

CDR3 region: CASSQQQGSGANVLTF. CDR3 nucleotides: TGTGCCAGCAGCCAACAACAGGGCTCTGGGGCCAACGTCCTGACTTTC. The chain uses TRBV5-4 and TRBJ2-6; perhaps TRBD1 as D (6 bases). Trimming pared 4 bases from V and 0 bases from J, leaving 11 bases between. Germline V gene sequence: CDR1 SGHNT, CDR2 YYREEE (reference sequence). The CDR3 totals 16 residues. Variable domain in full (rest from reference TRBV5-4 and TRBJ2-6): ETGVTQSPTHLIKTRGQQVTLRCSSQSGHNTVSWYQQALGQGPQFIFQYYREEENGRGNFPPRFSGLQFPNYSSELNVNALELDDSALYLCASSQQQGSGANVLTFGAGSRLTVL.

V and J are TRBV29-1 and TRBJ2-3; D may be TRBD2 (5 bases). Germline CDR1 and CDR2: SQVTM and ANQGSEA. V was shortened by 0 bases and J by 2 bases, with 18 bases between the two germline ends. CDR3 length equals 17 residues. The CDR3 nucleotides are TGCAGCGTTGAAGACGGGGAGAACACCGGAATCACAGATACGCAGTATTTT. Translation gives CSVEDGENTGITDTQYF.

The genes are TRBV19 and TRBJ2-1; the D is unclear. The CDR3 sequence is 16 residues long. V lost 5 bases, J lost 0 bases, and 14 bases lay in between. Per the germline V gene, CDR1 is LNHDA and CDR2 is SQIVND (reference sequence). CDR3 nucleotides: TGTGCCAGTAGTCCGAAACCAGAGAGCTCCTACAATGAGCAGTTCTTC. It codes for CASSPKPESSYNEQFF.

The chain links TRBV9 to TRBJ2-1; D uncertain. The CDR3 length is 15 residues. With 0 bases removed from V and 2 bases from J, the gap between germline ends came to 9 bases. CDR1 is SGDLS and CDR2 is YYNGEE in the germline V gene. CDR3 bases: TGTGCCAGCAGCGTAGAGGGTATGGCCTACAATGAGCAGTTCTTC. Translated, it gives CASSVEGMAYNEQFF.

This clone was detected a few times. V gene TRBV7-9 combines with J gene TRBJ2-1; weak D call: TRBD2 (6 bases). Germline CDR1 reads SEHNR; CDR2 reads FQNEAQ (reference sequence). This CDR3 is 17 amino acids long. The ends were cut back, 8 bases at V and 0 bases at J, with 20 bases in the middle. The CDR3 DNA reads TGTGCCAGCCCCGAACAGTTTCCCGGGAGCTCCTACAATGAGCAGTTCTTC. Translation: CASPEQFPGSSYNEQFF.

V and J are TRBV7-2 and TRBJ2-7, with TRBD1 matching over 8 bases. Germline V gene lookup returns CDR1 SGHTA and CDR2 FQGNSA. With V trimmed by 5 bases and J by 6 bases, 12 bases remained unmatched. The CDR3 is 15 residues long. CDR3 sequence reads: CASSGRTGPFLEQYF. The CDR3 region has the DNA TGTGCCAGCAGCGGAAGGACAGGGCCCTTCCTCGAGCAGTACTTC.

This clone has only one observation. The rearrangement links TRBV29-1 to TRBJ1-2, with TRBD1 as a possible D gene (5 bases). Germline CDR1 SQVTM, CDR2 ANQGSEA. The CDR3 has 13 amino acids. V lost 2 bases and J lost 5, with 12 bases in between. CDR3 amino acids: CSVETGRDYGYTF. The DNA of the CDR3 is TGCAGCGTTGAAACGGGCAGGGATTATGGCTACACCTTC.

In this sample, this clone turned up once. The chain links TRBV6-5 to TRBJ2-7, with D possibly being TRBD1 (6 bases). V lost 5 bases, J lost 3 bases, and 11 bases lay in between. CDR3 length: 13 amino acids. CDR1 and CDR2 from the germline V gene are MNHEY and SVGAGI. The CDR3 region has the DNA TGTGCCAGCAGTAACCGGGACATCTACGAGCAGTACTTC. This sequence encodes CASSNRDIYEQYF.

The V call is TRBV30, the J call TRBJ2-7; 9 positions agree with TRBD2. The CDR3 has 15 residues. J lost 2 bases, V lost 0 bases, and 5 bases had no gene match. The germline V gene has CDR1 GTSNPN and CDR2 SVGIG (reference sequence). CDR3 in DNA: TGTGCCTGGAGTGTAGGTATAGCGGGGGCCTACGAGCAGTACTTC. Protein sequence: CAWSVGIAGAYEQYF.

This clone was counted between two and nine times. V usage is TRBV28 and J usage is TRBJ2-3; 11 bases align to TRBD2. CDR3 size: 14 residues. V was clipped by 6 bases and J by 5 bases; unmatched bases: 4. Germline V gives CDR1 MDHEN, CDR2 SYDVKM. The CDR3 nucleotides read TGTGCCAGCAGATTAGCGGGGGGGATAGATACGCAGTATTTT. Its translation is CASRLAGGIDTQYF.

This chain uses TRBV7-3 with TRBJ2-1; 9 bases are a match to TRBD2. CDR3 length equals 16 residues. V dropped 5 bases and J dropped 9; count of bases not matched to a gene: 14. Germline V CDR1 and CDR2: SGHTA, FQGTGA. For the CDR3, the DNA is TGTGCCAGCAGCGATTCAGCGGGAGGTCTTAGGGGTGAGCAGTTCTTC. It yields the protein CASSDSAGGLRGEQFF. The full variable domain, rest sourced from reference TRBV7-3 and TRBJ2-1, is GAGVSQTPSNKVTEKGKYVELRCDPISGHTALYWYRQSLGQGPEFLIYFQGTGAADDSGLPNDRFFAVRPEGSVSTLKIQRTERGDSAVYLCASSDSAGGLRGEQFFGPGTRLTVL.

The CDR3 nucleotides read TGTGCCAGCAGCGCCGCAGGGCGTTCGGCCCCACTTAGTGGCTACACCTTC. As protein: CASSAAGRSAPLSGYTF. The chain is built from TRBV9 and TRBJ1-2, with a tentative D call TRBD1 (5 bases). Germline loops: CDR1 SGDLS, CDR2 YYNGEE. Deletions cut 3 bases from V and 7 bases from J, with 25 bases between. The CDR3 contains 17 residues.

This clone was counted between two and nine times. The chain joins TRBV23-1 to TRBJ2-3; D is unclear. Being an ORF, TRBV23-1 has a function that is uncertain. V was pared by 2 bases and J by 2 bases, with 17 bases between. CDR3 length equals 17 residues. The CDR3 DNA reads as TGCGCCAGCAGTCAAGAACAGATATTTCAAATCACAGATACGCAGTATTTT. Its protein product is CASSQEQIFQITDTQYF.

This clone was picked up one time. The gene calls are TRBV25-1 and TRBJ1-1, with 7 bases aligning to TRBD1. After removal of 8 bases from V and 4 bases from J, the junction contained 4 bases not matched to a gene. This CDR3 region has 12 residues. CDR1 and CDR2 from the germline V gene are MGHDK and SYGVNS. The CDR3 loop reads CASSSGGTEAFF. In nucleotides, the CDR3 is TGTGCCAGCTCCTCAGGGGGCACTGAAGCTTTCTTT.

This clone was counted a single time. This sequence joins TRBV7-9 and TRBJ1-2; D is possibly TRBD1 (5 bases). V was pared by 5 bases and J by 4 bases, with 14 bases between. Per germline, CDR1 SEHNR and CDR2 FQNEAQ (reference sequence). The CDR3 is made up of 14 amino acids. CDR3 DNA sequence: TGTGCCAGCAGCGTCGACACTGGGGGCTATGGCTACACCTTC. It codes for CASSVDTGGYGYTF.

The chain has TRBV5-4 and TRBJ1-5; D is ambiguous. V was trimmed by 4 bases and J by 1 base, leaving 12 bases between them. CDR3 size: 15 residues. CDR1 and CDR2 from the germline V gene are SGHNT and YYREEE (reference sequence). CDR3 loop: CASSPGPYSNQPQHF. The CDR3, as DNA: TGTGCCAGCAGCCCAGGACCTTACAGCAATCAGCCCCAGCATTTT.

V usage is TRBV7-9 and J usage is TRBJ2-6; D gene unclear. The ends were cut back, 5 bases at V and 4 bases at J, with 12 bases in the middle. Germline CDR1 SEHNR, CDR2 FQNEAQ (reference sequence). CDR3 size: 15 residues. CDR3 region: CASSRTGAGANVLTF. CDR3 bases: TGTGCCAGCAGCCGGACGGGCGCAGGGGCCAACGTCCTGACTTTC.

This clone appeared once. This rearrangement joins TRBV29-1 to TRBJ2-5, with D perhaps being TRBD1 or TRBD2 (5 bases each). The CDR3 has 15 amino acids. Per germline, CDR1 SQVTM and CDR2 ANQGSEA. With 6 bases removed from V and 1 base from J, the gap between germline ends came to 18 bases. The CDR3 DNA reads TGCAGCGTCGCCGGACACGAGGGAATCCAAGAGACCCAGTACTTC. Translation: CSVAGHEGIQETQYF.